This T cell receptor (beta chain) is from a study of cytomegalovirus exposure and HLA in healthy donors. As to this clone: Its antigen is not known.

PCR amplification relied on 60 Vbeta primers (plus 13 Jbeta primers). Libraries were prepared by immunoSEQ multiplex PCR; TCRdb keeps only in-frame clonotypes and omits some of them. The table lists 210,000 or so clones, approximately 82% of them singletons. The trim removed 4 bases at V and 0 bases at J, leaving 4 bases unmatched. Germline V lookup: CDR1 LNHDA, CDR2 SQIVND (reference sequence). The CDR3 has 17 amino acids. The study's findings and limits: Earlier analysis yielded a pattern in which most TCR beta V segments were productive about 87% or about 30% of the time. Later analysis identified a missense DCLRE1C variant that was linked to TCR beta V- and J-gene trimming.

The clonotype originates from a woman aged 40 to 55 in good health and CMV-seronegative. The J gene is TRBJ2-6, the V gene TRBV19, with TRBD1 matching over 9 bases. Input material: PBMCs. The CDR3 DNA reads TGTGCCAGTAGTACTAGGACAGGGGCCTCTGGGGCCAACGTCCTGACTTTC. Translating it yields CASSTRTGASGANVLTF.